This entry lists 2 T cell receptor beta chains sequenced from one sample in a study of early T cells in non-severe SARS-CoV-2 infection. TCRdb reanalysed the 5' RACE reads using MiXCR and keeps one entry per CDR3 protein. Among 63,000 or so distinct CDR3 sequences listed, 11% were seen once. This specimen consisted of whole blood, obtained at baseline. These receptor sequences come from an adult who was a healthcare worker with PCR-confirmed SARS-CoV-2 infection or an uninfected control (not recorded which).

The rearrangement uses TRBV6-1 and TRBJ2-7, with 7 bases fitting TRBD1. Per germline, CDR1 MNHNS and CDR2 SASEGT. The CDR3 length is 15 residues. V shed 6 bases and J 6 bases; nucleotides not matched to a gene: 14. CDR3 protein: CASRPGTAGFGEQYF. The CDR3 region has the DNA TGTGCCAGCAGGCCTGGGACAGCTGGTTTCGGCGAGCAGTACTTC.

The J gene is TRBJ2-3, the V gene TRBV5-1; possibly TRBD2 for D (6 bases). The germline V gene encodes CDR1 SGHRS and CDR2 YFSETQ. There are 16 residues in the CDR3. Trimming cost V 4 bases and J 3 bases, with 18 bases left between them. The CDR3 reads CASSAFTPGRTDTQYF. CDR3 DNA: TGCGCCAGCAGCGCATTCACCCCGGGGAGGACAGATACGCAGTATTTT.